A selection of T cell receptor beta chains follows, all from one sample in a study of blood T cell repertoires in COVID-19. This table comes from immunoSEQ multiplex PCR, and its TCRdb copy is limited to in-frame clones, with some not included. The sample records 200,000 to 250,000 clones, 70% to 85% being singletons. Material for sequencing was PBMCs or T cells enriched from blood (not recorded which). These receptors all stem from a man aged 40-49 years who had recovered from COVID-19. CDR3s include the opening cysteine and the closing phenylalanine or tryptophan. A D gene is named only where the DNA matches it firmly. Where a row states a size, it is once, few, many or the class of an expanded clone; other rows omit it.

CDR3 DNA | CDR3 protein | J gene | clone size | V gene | D gene
TGTGCCAGTAGTACCTCGGGGACAACGGGCACTGAAGCTTTCTTT | CASSTSGTTGTEAFF | TRBJ1-1 | - | TRBV19 | -
TGTGCCAGCAGCCCCAATACAGGGTACACTTCACCCCTCCACTTT | CASSPNTGYTSPLHF | TRBJ1-6 | few | TRBV27 | -
TGTGCCAGCAGTACATATCGCCCCGGGGGCTACGAGCAGTACTTC | CASSTYRPGGYEQYF | TRBJ2-7 | - | TRBV28 | -
TGTGCCAGCAGCTTAGGGGACACCTTCACAGATACGCAGTATTTT | CASSLGDTFTDTQYF | TRBJ2-3 | - | TRBV11-1 | -
TGTGCCAGCTCCTTCTTAAGGACAGGGGTAACCGGGGAGCTGTTTTTT | CASSFLRTGVTGELFF | TRBJ2-2 | - | TRBV5-8 | TRBD1
TGTGCCAGCAGTGGGACAGGGGAAGTCACTGAAGCTTTCTTT | CASSGTGEVTEAFF | TRBJ1-1 | - | TRBV25-1 | TRBD1
TGCGCCAGCAGCTTGGTCCCCGGGTACGAGCAGTACTTC | CASSLVPGYEQYF | TRBJ2-7 | - | TRBV5-1 | -
TGTGCCAGCAGTTACGACAGGTGGTATGGCTACACCTTC | CASSYDRWYGYTF | TRBJ1-2 | - | TRBV28 | -
TGTGCCAGCAGCAGCCAGGAGGGAGCTCGCTACACCTTC | CASSSQEGARYTF | TRBJ1-2 | - | TRBV7-9 | -
TGTGCCAGCAGCTTGGCCCGGACTAGCGGGACAGATACGCAGTATTTT | CASSLARTSGTDTQYF | TRBJ2-3 | once | TRBV5-5 | TRBD2
TGTGCCAGCAGACAGGGGTCACATTCACCCCTCCACTTT | CASRQGSHSPLHF | TRBJ1-6 | - | TRBV12-3/TRBV12-4 | TRBD1
TGCAGCTTCTCACGGACAGGGAGAACTGAAGCTTTCTTT | CSFSRTGRTEAFF | TRBJ1-1 | - | TRBV29-1 | TRBD1
TGCAGCGTAACCGGGACAGAGGCGTTCTTC | CSVTGTEAFF | TRBJ2-1 | - | TRBV29-1 | TRBD1
TGTGCCAGCAGTTCCGATAAGGACAGGGCTGGCTACACCTTC | CASSSDKDRAGYTF | TRBJ1-2 | - | TRBV27 | TRBD1
TGTGCCAGCAGCAGGACAGTGGCTGAAGCTTTCTTT | CASSRTVAEAFF | TRBJ1-1 | once | TRBV7-9 | -
TGTGCCAGCAGCAGAGGGGGATTGGGACGGGACAATGAGCAGTTCTTC | CASSRGGLGRDNEQFF | TRBJ2-1 | - | TRBV21-1 | -
TGTGCCAGCAGCCGTGACTGGAATCCGAACACCGGGGAGCTGTTTTTT | CASSRDWNPNTGELFF | TRBJ2-2 | - | TRBV7-3 | -
TGTGCCAGCAGCTCTCAGGGGAACACTGAAGCTTTCTTT | CASSSQGNTEAFF | TRBJ1-1 | - | TRBV7-2 | -
TGTGCCAGTAGTATGAGTAGCAATCAGCCCCAGCATTTT | CASSMSSNQPQHF | TRBJ1-5 | - | TRBV19 | -
TGTGCCAGCAGCTTATTCCAGAACACTGAAGCTTTCTTT | CASSLFQNTEAFF | TRBJ1-1 | once | TRBV7-3 | -
TGTGCCACCCGGGAGCTATACGAGCAGTACTTC | CATRELYEQYF | TRBJ2-7 | few | TRBV2 | -
TGCGCCAGCAGGGACAACGAGCAGTACTTC | CASRDNEQYF | TRBJ2-7 | - | TRBV10-2 | -
TGTGCCAGCAGCGCCTCCCGGGACAGGGATGGCTACACCTTC | CASSASRDRDGYTF | TRBJ1-2 | - | TRBV9 | TRBD1
TGTGCCAGCAGCCGGCCCCAGGGGATATGGCAGCCTAGCAATCAGCCCCAGCATTTT | CASSRPQGIWQPSNQPQHF | TRBJ1-5 | once | TRBV3-1/TRBV3-2 | -
TGCGCCAGCAGCTTCGGTGCGGGCTTGAACACTGAAGCTTTCTTT | CASSFGAGLNTEAFF | TRBJ1-1 | - | TRBV5-1 | -
TGTGCCTGGAGTCTAAAGGATACGCAGTATTTT | CAWSLKDTQYF | TRBJ2-3 | few | TRBV30 | -
TGCGCCAGCAGCCAAGCAGGGGGCTGGGAGGATACGCAGTATTTT | CASSQAGGWEDTQYF | TRBJ2-3 | - | TRBV4-3 | TRBD1
TGTGCCAGCAGTTACTCGATCGGAGCGGGGGGCGATGAGCAGTTCTTC | CASSYSIGAGGDEQFF | TRBJ2-1 | once | TRBV6-5 | TRBD2
TGTGCCAGCAGCGCCCCTAGCGGGAGGGCCGTCGAGCAGTACTTC | CASSAPSGRAVEQYF | TRBJ2-7 | - | TRBV7-9 | TRBD2
TGTGCCAGCAGCTTGGGTGGCGGCTACACCTTC | CASSLGGGYTF | TRBJ1-2 | - | TRBV5-5 | -
TGTGCCAGCCTCTTCAGCTCTGGAAACACCATATATTTT | CASLFSSGNTIYF | TRBJ1-3 | once | TRBV12-3/TRBV12-4 | -
TGTGCCAGCAGCCTAGGGACTAGCGGATTGAAAGGGACCCAGTACTTC | CASSLGTSGLKGTQYF | TRBJ2-5 | - | TRBV7-3 | TRBD2
TGTGCCAGCAGCTTAGGCCCTGGACTAGCGGAAGAGACCCAGTACTTC | CASSLGPGLAEETQYF | TRBJ2-5 | - | TRBV11-2 | TRBD2
TGTGCCAGCAGTTTATGGGCAGACAATCAGCCCCAGCATTTT | CASSLWADNQPQHF | TRBJ1-5 | - | TRBV28 | -
TGTGCCAGCCGGTTGGGGACAGCGAACACTGAAGCTTTCTTT | CASRLGTANTEAFF | TRBJ1-1 | - | TRBV5-4 | TRBD1
TGTGCCACCGGGTATAGCGGGAGGAGTGGCACCGGGGAGCTGTTTTTT | CATGYSGRSGTGELFF | TRBJ2-2 | - | TRBV15 | TRBD2
TGTGCCAGCAGCTCGGGACAGGTGTTTTATGGCTACACCTTC | CASSSGQVFYGYTF | TRBJ1-2 | - | TRBV7-9 | TRBD1
TGTGCCAGCAGCCAAAGCGCGGCCTATGGCTACACCTTC | CASSQSAAYGYTF | TRBJ1-2 | - | TRBV7-2 | -
TGCGCCAGCAGCTTATTTAGCGGGGGGGCCAATGAGCAGTTCTTC | CASSLFSGGANEQFF | TRBJ2-1 | - | TRBV5-1 | TRBD2
TGTGCCAGCAGCCGATCGACAGGGTACCCCAATCAGCCCCAGCATTTT | CASSRSTGYPNQPQHF | TRBJ1-5 | - | TRBV3-1/TRBV3-2 | TRBD1
TGTGCCAGCAGCTTCCTAGCGGGGGGCCTCTACAATGAGCAGTTCTTC | CASSFLAGGLYNEQFF | TRBJ2-1 | - | TRBV11-2 | TRBD2
TGCGCCAGCAGCTTACCGGCAGGGGGCCCAAATGAGCAGTTCTTC | CASSLPAGGPNEQFF | TRBJ2-1 | - | TRBV5-1 | TRBD1
TGTGCCAGCAGCGTCGGACAGGGAGGCAATCAGCCCCAGCATTTT | CASSVGQGGNQPQHF | TRBJ1-5 | - | TRBV13 | TRBD1
TGTGCCAGCAGCTTAGCGGGGGCAGTTGATGAAAAACTGTTTTTT | CASSLAGAVDEKLFF | TRBJ1-4 | - | TRBV7-8 | -
TGTGCCAGCAGCCCCGAGCGGGCCCAGTTCTTC | CASSPERAQFF | TRBJ2-1 | - | TRBV2 | -
TGTGCCAGCAGCGGCAACTCCGGGGGGTACACCATATATTTT | CASSGNSGGYTIYF | TRBJ1-3 | few | TRBV9 | -
TGTGCCAGCACCCCGACAGGGAACTCTGGGGCCAACGTCCTGACTTTC | CASTPTGNSGANVLTF | TRBJ2-6 | - | TRBV7-2 | TRBD1
TGTGCCAGCAGTCCACAGGGCACCGGGGAGCTGTTTTTT | CASSPQGTGELFF | TRBJ2-2 | few | TRBV28 | -
TGCAGCGTTCGTCCGGAGAACTATGGCTACACCTTC | CSVRPENYGYTF | TRBJ1-2 | - | TRBV29-1 | -